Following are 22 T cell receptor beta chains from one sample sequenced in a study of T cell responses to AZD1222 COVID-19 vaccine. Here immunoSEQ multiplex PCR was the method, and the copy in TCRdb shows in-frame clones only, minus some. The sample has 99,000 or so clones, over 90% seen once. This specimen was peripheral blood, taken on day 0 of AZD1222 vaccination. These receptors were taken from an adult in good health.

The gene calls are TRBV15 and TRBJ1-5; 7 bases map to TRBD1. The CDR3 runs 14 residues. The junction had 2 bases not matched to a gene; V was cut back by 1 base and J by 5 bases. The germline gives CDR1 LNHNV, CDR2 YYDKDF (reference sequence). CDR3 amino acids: CATSRGTGDQPQHF. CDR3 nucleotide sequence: TGTGCCACCAGCAGAGGGACAGGCGATCAGCCCCAGCATTTT.

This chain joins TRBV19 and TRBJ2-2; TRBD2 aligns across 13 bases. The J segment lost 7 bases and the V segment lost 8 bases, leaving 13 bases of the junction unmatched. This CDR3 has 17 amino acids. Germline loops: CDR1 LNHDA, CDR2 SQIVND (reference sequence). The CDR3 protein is CASQHTSGRARDGELFF. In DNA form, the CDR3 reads TGTGCCAGTCAACACACTAGCGGGAGGGCCAGGGACGGGGAGCTGTTTTTT.

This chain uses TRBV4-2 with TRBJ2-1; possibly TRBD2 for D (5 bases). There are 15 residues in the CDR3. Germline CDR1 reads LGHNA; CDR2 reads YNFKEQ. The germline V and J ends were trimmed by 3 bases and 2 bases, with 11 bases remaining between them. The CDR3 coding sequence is TGTGCCAGCAGCCAGGGAGAACTTACCTACAATGAGCAGTTCTTC. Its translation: CASSQGELTYNEQFF.

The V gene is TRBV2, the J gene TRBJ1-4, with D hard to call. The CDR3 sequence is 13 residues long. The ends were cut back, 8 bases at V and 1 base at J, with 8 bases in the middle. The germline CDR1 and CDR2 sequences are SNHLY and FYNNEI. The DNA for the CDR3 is TGTGCCAGCGGACGGGGAACTAATGAAAAACTGTTTTTT. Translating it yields CASGRGTNEKLFF.

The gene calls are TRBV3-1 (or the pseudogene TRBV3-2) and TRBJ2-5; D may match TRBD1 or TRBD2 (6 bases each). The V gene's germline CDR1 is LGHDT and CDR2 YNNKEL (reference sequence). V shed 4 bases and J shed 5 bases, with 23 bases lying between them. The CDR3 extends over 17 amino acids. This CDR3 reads CASSLQGGQGRTETQYF. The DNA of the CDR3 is TGTGCCAGCAGCCTCCAAGGGGGGCAGGGGCGCACGGAGACCCAGTACTTC.

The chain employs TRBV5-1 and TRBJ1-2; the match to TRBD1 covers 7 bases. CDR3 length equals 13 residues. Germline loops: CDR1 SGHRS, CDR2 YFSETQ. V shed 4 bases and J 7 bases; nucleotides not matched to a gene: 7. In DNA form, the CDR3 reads TGCGCCAGCAGCCCTGGGACAGACGCTGGCTACACCTTC. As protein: CASSPGTDAGYTF.

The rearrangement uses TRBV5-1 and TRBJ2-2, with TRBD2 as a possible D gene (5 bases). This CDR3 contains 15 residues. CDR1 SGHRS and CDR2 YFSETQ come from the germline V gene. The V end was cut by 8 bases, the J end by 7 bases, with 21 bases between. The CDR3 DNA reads TGCGCCAGTAGCAAAGTCCGGGGTATTGGCGGGGAGCTGTTTTTT. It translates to CASSKVRGIGGELFF. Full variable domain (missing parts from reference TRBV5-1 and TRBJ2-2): KAGVTQTPRYLIKTRGQQVTLSCSPISGHRSVSWYQQTPGQGLQFLFEYFSETQRNKGNFPGRFSGRQFSNSRSEMNVSTLELGDSALYLCASSKVRGIGGELFFGEGSRLTVL.

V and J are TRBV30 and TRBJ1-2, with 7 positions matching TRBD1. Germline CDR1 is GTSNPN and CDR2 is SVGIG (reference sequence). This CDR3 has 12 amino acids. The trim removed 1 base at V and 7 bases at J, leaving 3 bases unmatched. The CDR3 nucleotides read TGTGCCTGGAGTGACAGGGGCGGTGGCTACACCTTC. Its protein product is CAWSDRGGGYTF.

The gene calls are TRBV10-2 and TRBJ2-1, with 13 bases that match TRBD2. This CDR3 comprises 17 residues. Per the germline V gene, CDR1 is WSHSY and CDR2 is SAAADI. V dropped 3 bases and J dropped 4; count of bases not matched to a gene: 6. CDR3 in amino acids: CASSDRQGLAGYNEQFF. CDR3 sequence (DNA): TGCGCCAGCAGTGACCGACAGGGACTAGCGGGATACAATGAGCAGTTCTTC.

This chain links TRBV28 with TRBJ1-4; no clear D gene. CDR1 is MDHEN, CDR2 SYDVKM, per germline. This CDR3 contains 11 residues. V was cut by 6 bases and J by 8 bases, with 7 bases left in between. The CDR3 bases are TGTGCCAGCAGGGATGGGGAAAAACTGTTTTTT. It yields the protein CASRDGEKLFF.

In DNA, the CDR3 is TGTGCCAGCAGCTTGCGACAGGAGAACATTCAGTACTTC. It translates to CASSLRQENIQYF. The chain recombines TRBV5-4 with TRBJ2-4, with D perhaps matching TRBD1 (6 bases). Germline V lookup: CDR1 SGHNT, CDR2 YYREEE (reference sequence). Trimming left V 1 base short and J 7 bases short, with 9 bases between. CDR3 size: 13 residues.

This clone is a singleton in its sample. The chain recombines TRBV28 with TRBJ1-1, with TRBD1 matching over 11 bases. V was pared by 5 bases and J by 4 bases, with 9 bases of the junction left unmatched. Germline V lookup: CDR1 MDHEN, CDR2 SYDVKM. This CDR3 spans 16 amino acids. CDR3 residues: CASSPRTGGWSTEAFF. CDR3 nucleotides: TGTGCCAGCAGTCCCCGGACAGGGGGCTGGAGCACTGAAGCTTTCTTT.

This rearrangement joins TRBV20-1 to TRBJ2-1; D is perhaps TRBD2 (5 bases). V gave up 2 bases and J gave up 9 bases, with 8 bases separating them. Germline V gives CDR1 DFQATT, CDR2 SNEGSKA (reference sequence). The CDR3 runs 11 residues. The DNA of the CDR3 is TGCAGTGCTAGATCGAGCGGTGAGCAGTTCTTC. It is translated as CSARSSGEQFF.

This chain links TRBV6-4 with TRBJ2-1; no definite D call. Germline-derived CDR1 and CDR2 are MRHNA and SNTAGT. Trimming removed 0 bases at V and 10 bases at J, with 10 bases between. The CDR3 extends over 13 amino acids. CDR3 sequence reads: CASSDSSKNEQFF. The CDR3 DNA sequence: TGTGCCAGCAGTGACTCTAGCAAGAACGAGCAGTTCTTC.

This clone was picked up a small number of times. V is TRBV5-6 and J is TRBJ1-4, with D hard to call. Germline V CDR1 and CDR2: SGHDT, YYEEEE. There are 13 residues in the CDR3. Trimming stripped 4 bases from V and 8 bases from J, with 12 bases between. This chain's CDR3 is CASSPAMGEKLFF. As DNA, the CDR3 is TGTGCCAGCAGCCCCGCAATGGGGGAAAAACTGTTTTTT.

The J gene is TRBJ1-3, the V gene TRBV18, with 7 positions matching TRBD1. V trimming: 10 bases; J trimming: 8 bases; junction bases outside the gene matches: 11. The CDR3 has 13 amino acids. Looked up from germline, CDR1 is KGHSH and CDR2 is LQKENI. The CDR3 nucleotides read TGTGCCACCCACAGGGGAGACGGGGACACCATATATTTT. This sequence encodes CATHRGDGDTIYF. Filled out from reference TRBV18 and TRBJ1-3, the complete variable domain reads NAGVMQNPRHLVRRRGQEARLRCSPMKGHSHVYWYRQLPEEGLKFMVYLQKENIIDESGMPKERFSAEFPKEGPSILRIQQVVRGDSAAYFCATHRGDGDTIYFGEGSWLTVV.

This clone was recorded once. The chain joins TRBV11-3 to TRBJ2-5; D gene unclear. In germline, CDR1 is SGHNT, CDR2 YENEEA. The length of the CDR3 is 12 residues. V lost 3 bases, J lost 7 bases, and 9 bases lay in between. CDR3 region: CASSLGDSTQYF. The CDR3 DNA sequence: TGTGCCAGCAGCTTGGGCGATTCGACCCAGTACTTC.

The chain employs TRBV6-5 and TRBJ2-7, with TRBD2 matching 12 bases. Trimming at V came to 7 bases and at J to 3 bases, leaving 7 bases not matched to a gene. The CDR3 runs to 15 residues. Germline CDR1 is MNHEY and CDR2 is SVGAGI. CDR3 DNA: TGTGCCAGCATTACGACTAGCGGGAGCGGCTACGAGCAGTACTTC. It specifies CASITTSGSGYEQYF.

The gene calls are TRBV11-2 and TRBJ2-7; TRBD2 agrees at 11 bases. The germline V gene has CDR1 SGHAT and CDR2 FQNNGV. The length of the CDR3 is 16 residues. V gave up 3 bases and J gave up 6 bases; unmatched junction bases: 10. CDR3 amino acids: CASSLGVTSGRSEQYF. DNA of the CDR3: TGTGCCAGCAGCTTGGGGGTTACTAGCGGGAGATCCGAGCAGTACTTC. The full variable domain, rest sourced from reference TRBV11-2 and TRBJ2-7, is EAGVAQSPRYKIIEKRQSVAFWCNPISGHATLYWYQQILGQGPKLLIQFQNNGVVDDSQLPKDRFSAERLKGVDSTLKIQPAKLEDSAVYLCASSLGVTSGRSEQYFGPGTRLTVT.

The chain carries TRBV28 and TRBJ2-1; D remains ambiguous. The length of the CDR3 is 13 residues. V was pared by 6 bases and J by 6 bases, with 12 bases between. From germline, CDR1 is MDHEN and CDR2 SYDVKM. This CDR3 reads CASSLPLVNEQFF. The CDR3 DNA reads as TGTGCCAGCAGCCTCCCGTTGGTCAATGAGCAGTTCTTC.

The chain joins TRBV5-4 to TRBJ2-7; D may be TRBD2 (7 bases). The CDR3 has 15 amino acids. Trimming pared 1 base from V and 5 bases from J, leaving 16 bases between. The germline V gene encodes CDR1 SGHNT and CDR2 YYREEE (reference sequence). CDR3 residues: CASSLNPRGRDEQYF. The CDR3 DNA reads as TGTGCCAGCAGCTTGAATCCGCGGGGGCGGGACGAGCAGTACTTC.

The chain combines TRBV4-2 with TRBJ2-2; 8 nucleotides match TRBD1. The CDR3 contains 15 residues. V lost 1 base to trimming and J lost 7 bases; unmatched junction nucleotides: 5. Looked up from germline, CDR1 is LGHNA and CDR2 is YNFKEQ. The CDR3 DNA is TGTGCCAGCAGCCAAGCGACAGGGGAGCACGGGGAGCTGTTTTTT. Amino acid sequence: CASSQATGEHGELFF.